These 28 T cell receptor beta chains were sequenced from one sample in a study of identical twins (TCRdb year 2016). The method behind the library was 5' RACE. For sequencing, an Illumina HiSeq 2000 was employed. TCRdb trimmed public reads at Q25 via fastp, called clones via MiXCR and kept in-frame beta chains. Rows with a matching CDR3 protein are joined into one entry that keeps the most common DNA and genes. In all, the sample holds hundreds of thousands of distinct CDR3 sequences, and around 7.6% of those were seen once. The top ten clonotypes cover around 5% of the sample. The data also belong to a second study, concerning yellow fever vaccine responses in identical twins.

The sequencing input was CD8+ T cells sorted from blood. The receptors come from a woman aged 18-35 years in good health.

The V gene is TRBV20-1, the J gene TRBJ2-1; D possibly corresponds to TRBD2 (5 bases). Trimming left V 0 bases short and J 4 bases short, with 13 bases between. The germline CDR1 and CDR2 sequences are DFQATT and SNEGSKA (reference sequence). The CDR3 totals 15 residues. The DNA of the CDR3 is TGCAGTGCTAGAGACGACTATCCTATTTACAATGAGCAGTTCTTC. It yields the protein CSARDDYPIYNEQFF.

The chain recombines TRBV6-4 with TRBJ2-1, with D unclear. V dropped 0 bases and J dropped 9 bases, with 12 bases sitting between them. Per germline, CDR1 MRHNA and CDR2 SNTAGT. The CDR3 is 14 residues long. The CDR3 DNA sequence: TGTGCCAGCAGTGACTCCAGCGAGATCGGTGAGCAGTTCTTC. Translated, it gives CASSDSSEIGEQFF.

This clonotype was picked up many times. The chain combines TRBV5-1 with TRBJ2-1; a possible D gene is TRBD1 (7 bases). CDR3 size: 16 residues. Germline V gene sequence: CDR1 SGHRS, CDR2 YFSETQ. V was cut by 2 bases and J by 8 bases, with 20 bases left in between. The CDR3, as DNA: TGCGCCAGCAGCTTCCGAGGGGGCGGTAGGAGGGATGAGCAGTTCTTC. Translated: CASSFRGGGRRDEQFF.

This clonotype has only a few counts. V usage is TRBV6-5 and J usage is TRBJ1-1, with 7 bases matching TRBD1. CDR3 size: 15 residues. V trimming: 4 bases; J trimming: 1 base; junction bases outside the gene matches: 6. Germline values: CDR1 MNHEY, CDR2 SVGAGI. The CDR3 nucleotides are TGTGCCAGCAGTTTCCCAGGGGGGCAGAACACTGAAGCTTTCTTT. Translation gives CASSFPGGQNTEAFF.

The chain couples TRBV7-8 to TRBJ2-2; D uncertain. Deletions cut 2 bases from V and 0 bases from J, with 7 bases between. The CDR3 contains 15 residues. Looked up from germline, CDR1 is SGHVS and CDR2 is FQNEAQ. CDR3 sequence: CASSLWAANTGELFF. The CDR3 DNA reads TGTGCCAGCAGCTTATGGGCGGCGAACACCGGGGAGCTGTTTTTT.

This clonotype occurred a few times. The chain links TRBV4-1 to TRBJ2-1; TRBD2 aligns across 9 bases. V dropped 6 bases and J dropped 7; count of bases not matched to a gene: 4. The CDR3 runs 13 residues. Germline V lookup: CDR1 MGHRA, CDR2 YSYEKL. The CDR3 DNA reads TGCGCCAGCAGTGCTAGCGGGGTGAATGAGCAGTTCTTC. Amino acids: CASSASGVNEQFF.

Ten or more counts support this clonotype. This sequence joins TRBV12-3 or TRBV12-4 and TRBJ2-3; D unresolved. There are 14 residues in the CDR3. The V end was cut by 7 bases, the J end by 6 bases, with 17 bases between. CDR3 amino acids: CASTDQDGRDTQYF. CDR3 DNA sequence: TGTGCCAGCACCGATCAGGACGGCCGGGATACGCAGTATTTT.

This clonotype was counted only a few times. CDR3 sequence: CASSQAPGAGELFF. Written as DNA, the CDR3 is TGCGCCAGCAGCCAAGCGCCCGGAGCCGGGGAGCTGTTTTTT. J is TRBJ2-2 and V is TRBV4-1; no clear D. The CDR3 consists of 14 residues. From germline, CDR1 is MGHRA and CDR2 YSYEKL. V gave up 1 base and J gave up 6 bases, with 9 bases separating them.

The chain joins TRBV4-1 to TRBJ2-7; D is uncertain. Trimming left V 4 bases short and J 3 bases short, with 10 bases between. The CDR3 consists of 13 residues. The germline CDR1 and CDR2 sequences are MGHRA and YSYEKL. CDR3: CASSPPNLYEQYF. The CDR3 DNA follows: TGCGCCAGCAGCCCACCCAACCTCTACGAGCAGTACTTC.

V and J are TRBV6-5 and TRBJ2-1; D is perhaps TRBD1 (8 bases). Germline lookup yields CDR1 MNHEY and CDR2 SVGAGI. CDR3 length equals 14 residues. Trimming cost V 4 bases and J 7 bases, with 14 bases left between them. The CDR3 reads CASSLQGEGNEQFF. The CDR3 coding sequence is TGTGCCAGCAGTTTACAGGGGGAGGGAAATGAGCAGTTCTTC.

The chain recombines TRBV13 with TRBJ2-1; 7 positions agree with TRBD1. CDR3 length: 16 amino acids. Germline CDR1 PRHDT, CDR2 FYEKMQ (reference sequence). J lost 1 base, V lost 1 base, and 4 bases had no gene match. This CDR3 is CASSLETGNSYNEQFF. CDR3 nucleotides: TGTGCCAGCAGCTTAGAGACAGGGAATTCCTACAATGAGCAGTTCTTC.

This clonotype was counted ten times or more. The chain links TRBV6-2 or TRBV6-3 to TRBJ2-1; the match to TRBD2 covers 8 bases. CDR3 size: 15 residues. Unmatched junction bases numbered 4, after V lost 2 bases and J lost 4 bases. Germline CDR1 is MNHEY and CDR2 is SVGEGT. The CDR3 is CASSYQASGYNEQFF. The CDR3 bases are TGTGCCAGCAGTTACCAGGCTAGCGGGTACAATGAGCAGTTCTTC.

This clonotype has more than one count but fewer than ten. This chain uses TRBV7-2 with TRBJ2-5, with 13 bases fitting TRBD2. CDR1 is SGHTA and CDR2 is FQGNSA in the germline V gene. This CDR3 spans 17 amino acids. Trimming at V came to 1 base and at J to 0 bases, leaving 2 bases not matched to a gene. CDR3: CASSLGLAGGYQETQYF. The CDR3 bases are TGTGCCAGCAGCTTAGGACTAGCGGGGGGCTACCAAGAGACCCAGTACTTC.

This clonotype was seen repeatedly, ten times or more. The rearrangement links TRBV7-9 to TRBJ1-2; maybe TRBD1 (6 bases). Germline loops: CDR1 SEHNR, CDR2 FQNEAQ (reference sequence). This CDR3 region has 15 residues. Trimming shortened V by 4 bases and J by 4 bases, and 16 bases separated the two germline ends. The CDR3 nucleotides are TGTGCCAGCAGCTCGGTAGGGGGTCGGATCTATGGCTACACCTTC. Its translation: CASSSVGGRIYGYTF. The whole variable domain, filled in from reference TRBV7-9 and TRBJ1-2, reads DTGVSQNPRHKITKRGQNVTFRCDPISEHNRLYWYRQTLGQGPEFLTYFQNEAQLEKSRLLSDRFSAERPKGSFSTLEIQRTEQGDSAMYLCASSSVGGRIYGYTFGSGTRLTVV.

The chain recombines TRBV7-9 with TRBJ1-1, with 7 nucleotides matching TRBD1. This CDR3 contains 14 residues. Germline-derived CDR1 and CDR2 are SEHNR and FQNEAQ (reference sequence). The V segment lost 5 bases and the J segment 5 bases; nucleotides outside the gene matches: 8. CDR3: CASSLDRVWTEAFF. CDR3 coding DNA: TGTGCCAGCAGCCTCGACAGGGTATGGACTGAAGCTTTCTTT.

With regard to this clonotype: The DNA is left out, because the CDR3 cannot be placed on it with certainty; the CDR3 is given as TCRdb lists it. The chain has TRBV2 and TRBJ2-3; the D call TRBD2 from the table was never checked on the DNA. The germline CDR1 and CDR2 sequences are SNHLY and FYNNEI. The CDR3 length equals 14 residues, ends included. The CDR3 protein is CASKEGFLADTQYF.

This clonotype was detected a few times. The limits of the CDR3 on the DNA are not certain, so only TCRdb's listed CDR3 is given. V and J are TRBV21-1 and TRBJ2-6; the D segment call TRBD1 is taken from the table without a DNA check. TRBV21-1 corresponds to a pseudogene. The CDR3 extends over 19 residues, inclusive of both ends. The CDR3 loop is CASSKVGAGTHSGANVLTF.

This clonotype was counted at least ten times. The chain uses TRBV15 and TRBJ2-1; TRBD2 matches 15 bases. Unmatched junction bases numbered 4, after V lost 6 bases and J lost 4 bases. CDR3 length equals 16 residues. Germline CDR1 reads LNHNV; CDR2 reads YYDKDF (reference sequence). Here the CDR3 DNA reads TGTGCCACCAGGGGACTAGCGGGAGGCAGGTACAATGAGCAGTTCTTC. Its protein is CATRGLAGGRYNEQFF.

This clonotype was found many times. The chain is built from TRBV6-4 and TRBJ2-3, with D perhaps matching TRBD1 (6 bases). V was clipped by 4 bases and J by 6 bases, with 14 bases between them. In germline, CDR1 is MRHNA, CDR2 SNTAGT. This CDR3 comprises 14 residues. CDR3 sequence (DNA): TGTGCCAGCAGTGGCACCGGACAGTCGGATACGCAGTATTTT. Translating gives CASSGTGQSDTQYF.

This clonotype appeared a few times. The chain recombines TRBV7-8 with TRBJ2-1, with D possibly TRBD1 on 6 matching bases. From germline, CDR1 is SGHVS and CDR2 FQNEAQ. V was clipped by 1 base and J by 9 bases, with 16 bases between them. This CDR3 is 15 amino acids long. Here the CDR3 reads CASSLGQGSLGEQFF. The CDR3 DNA reads as TGTGCCAGCAGCTTAGGTCAGGGGAGTCTGGGTGAGCAGTTCTTC.

J is TRBJ2-5 and V is TRBV2, with TRBD2 identical over 10 bases. The CDR3 extends over 15 amino acids. In germline, CDR1 is SNHLY, CDR2 FYNNEI. V lost 6 bases, J lost 2 bases, and 6 bases stayed unmatched. As DNA, the CDR3 is TGTGCCAGCAGGCAAGGGACTAGCGAACAAGAGACCCAGTACTTC. This codes for CASRQGTSEQETQYF. The variable domain in full, completed from reference TRBV2 and TRBJ2-5, reads EPEVTQTPSHQVTQMGQEVILRCVPISNHLYFYWYRQILGQKVEFLVSFYNNEISEKSEIFDDQFSVERPDGSNFTLKIRSTKLEDSAMYFCASRQGTSEQETQYFGPGTRLLVL.

This clonotype was found many times. V usage is TRBV3-1 and J usage is TRBJ2-7; TRBD1 agrees at 12 bases. V shed 4 bases, J shed 7 bases, and the junction held 8 bases outside the gene matches. CDR1 LGHDT and CDR2 YNNKEL come from the germline V gene (reference sequence). CDR3 size: 15 residues. The chain's CDR3 is CASSPGTGGSREQYF. DNA for the CDR3: TGTGCCAGCAGCCCCGGGACAGGGGGCTCTCGGGAGCAGTACTTC.

The gene calls are TRBV2 and TRBJ2-7, with TRBD1 matching 8 bases. This CDR3 region has 13 residues. J lost 7 bases, V lost 6 bases, and 8 bases had no gene match. Germline CDR1 reads SNHLY; CDR2 reads FYNNEI. In DNA, the CDR3 is TGTGCCAGCAGAGACAGGGGTCTCGGGGAGCAGTACTTC. Translation gives CASRDRGLGEQYF.

This clonotype was seen more than once but under ten times. The J gene is TRBJ2-1, the V gene TRBV4-2; unclear D gene. Germline V gene sequence: CDR1 LGHNA, CDR2 YNFKEQ. The CDR3 sequence is 13 residues long. V lost 2 bases and J 7 bases, leaving 9 bases between the germline ends. The CDR3 region has the DNA TGTGCCAGCAGCCAATCTACAGCTAATGAGCAGTTCTTC. It specifies CASSQSTANEQFF.

This chain uses TRBV5-6 with TRBJ2-5; 7 nucleotides agree with TRBD1. Germline-derived CDR1 and CDR2 are SGHDT and YYEEEE. V dropped 4 bases and J dropped 3; count of bases not matched to a gene: 6. The CDR3 consists of 14 residues. CDR3 coding DNA: TGTGCCAGCAGCACTCGGACAGGAGAAGAGACCCAGTACTTC. It translates to CASSTRTGEETQYF.

In this sample, this clonotype turned up many times. CDR3 sequence (DNA): TGTGCCAGCAGCTCTCGACAGGGGCTATTCTACGAGCAGTACTTC. Its protein product is CASSSRQGLFYEQYF. The chain carries TRBV7-9 and TRBJ2-7; 8 bases align to TRBD1. V lost 4 bases and J lost 3; bases outside the gene matches: 8. CDR1 SEHNR and CDR2 FQNEAQ come from the germline V gene (reference sequence). This CDR3 is built from 15 residues.

This clonotype was observed a handful of times. The chain is built from TRBV5-8 and TRBJ2-2, with 7 positions matching TRBD1. Trimming removed 0 bases from V and 4 bases from J; junction bases left unmatched: 9. This CDR3 region has 17 residues. CDR1 and CDR2 (germline): SGHTS, YDEGEE. In DNA, the CDR3 is TGTGCCAGCAGCTTGGCCATGAGGGGACAGTTCACCGGGGAGCTGTTTTTT. Translating it yields CASSLAMRGQFTGELFF.

This clonotype was observed a few times. V and J are TRBV6-2 or TRBV6-3 and TRBJ2-3, with TRBD1 matching 8 bases. V shed 0 bases, J shed 1 base, and the junction held 0 bases outside the gene matches. The germline CDR1 and CDR2 sequences are MNHEY and SVGEGT. CDR3 length: 15 residues. CDR3 in DNA: TGTGCCAGCAGTTACTCGGGACAGGGCACAGATACGCAGTATTTT. Translating gives CASSYSGQGTDTQYF.